These 8 T cell receptor beta chains share one sample of origin, sequenced in a study of regulatory T cells in long-lasting Graves disease. Library construction for TCR beta used iRepertoire HTBI primers and Arm-PCR of CDR3 regions. TCRdb itself ran the multiplex PCR reads through MiXCR, one entry per CDR3 protein. The profile shows approximately 400,000 distinct CDR3 sequences, about 16% of them singletons. Noted time point: newly diagnosed GD, antithyroid drugs for less than 3 months. PBMC-derived RNA was used for the TCR library. Sequenced here: peripheral blood mononuclear cells (PBMCs), sampled at new diagnosis, from a patient treated with antithyroid drugs. Receptors were obtained from a female donor with Graves disease.

The chain joins TRBV7-9 to TRBJ2-3; 9 bases match TRBD2. V was pared by 1 base and J by 2 bases, with 4 bases of the junction left unmatched. This CDR3 spans 16 amino acids. Germline values: CDR1 SEHNR, CDR2 FQNEAQ (reference sequence). This CDR3 is CASSLVPSGVTDTQYF. CDR3 nucleotides: TGTGCCAGCAGCTTAGTTCCTAGCGGGGTCACAGATACGCAGTATTTT.

The rearrangement links TRBV7-9 to TRBJ1-6; possibly TRBD1 for D (5 bases). The germline V gene encodes CDR1 SEHNR and CDR2 FQNEAQ (reference sequence). The CDR3 sequence is 13 residues long. V was clipped by 6 bases and J by 10 bases, with 13 bases between them. Here the CDR3 reads CASRTTVESPLHF. CDR3 nucleotides: TGTGCCAGCAGGACGACAGTTGAGTCACCCCTCCACTTT.

This clonotype occurred many times. The chain has TRBV2 and TRBJ1-5; D gene unclear. V was trimmed by 6 bases and J by 5 bases, leaving 17 bases between them. The CDR3 sequence is 15 residues long. CDR1 is SNHLY, CDR2 FYNNEI, per germline. The CDR3 DNA reads TGTGCCAGCAGCATCCACACGTTAACAGATCAGCCCCAGCATTTT. It specifies CASSIHTLTDQPQHF.

There are many counts of this clonotype. The chain has TRBV28 and TRBJ1-1; the D gene is possibly TRBD1 (6 bases). Trimming shortened V by 7 bases and J by 3 bases, and 12 bases separated the two germline ends. This CDR3 is built from 13 residues. The germline CDR1 and CDR2 sequences are MDHEN and SYDVKM. CDR3 DNA sequence: TGTGCCAGCACCCCGAGGGGGGACACTGAAGCTTTCTTT. Its protein product is CASTPRGDTEAFF.

V usage is TRBV27 and J usage is TRBJ2-7; no clear D. The CDR3 is 13 residues long. Germline V lookup: CDR1 MNHEY, CDR2 SMNVEV (reference sequence). V lost 7 bases and J 3 bases, leaving 13 bases between the germline ends. This chain's CDR3 is CASNFIGDYEQYF. The CDR3, as DNA: TGTGCCAGCAATTTCATAGGAGACTACGAGCAGTACTTC.

This clonotype was detected ten times or more. This chain uses TRBV29-1 with TRBJ1-2, with 7 positions matching TRBD1. The CDR3 has 13 residues. CDR1 is SQVTM and CDR2 is ANQGSEA in the germline V gene. In nucleotides, the CDR3 is TGCGGCGGGACAGCGTGGCAGGGCTATGGCTACACCTTC. Residues: CGGTAWQGYGYTF.

With respect to this clonotype: A much larger clone lies a single base off, so this may be a read error. Without the conserved terminal phenylalanine or tryptophan, this CDR3 likely stems from a read error. This rearrangement joins TRBV6-1 to TRBJ2-1; weak D call: TRBD1 (6 bases). CDR1 and CDR2 (germline): MNHNS, SASEGT. V gave up 6 bases and J gave up 1 base, with 13 bases separating them. CDR3 length equals 15 residues. As DNA, the CDR3 is TGTGCCAGCAGCCTTGGACAGCCTTCCTACAATGAGCAGTTCTTA. It translates to CASSLGQPSYNEQFL.

Concerning this clonotype itself: The final CDR3 position lacks the conserved phenylalanine or tryptophan, pointing to a likely read error. The DNA is omitted, as the CDR3 cannot be located on it reliably, and the CDR3 follows TCRdb's listing. The chain joins TRBV7-2 to TRBJ2-7; no DNA check was done on the table's D call, TRBD2. A total of 8 residues make up the CDR3, ends included. The germline V gene has CDR1 SGHTA and CDR2 FQGNSA. This CDR3 reads CASSLLAG.